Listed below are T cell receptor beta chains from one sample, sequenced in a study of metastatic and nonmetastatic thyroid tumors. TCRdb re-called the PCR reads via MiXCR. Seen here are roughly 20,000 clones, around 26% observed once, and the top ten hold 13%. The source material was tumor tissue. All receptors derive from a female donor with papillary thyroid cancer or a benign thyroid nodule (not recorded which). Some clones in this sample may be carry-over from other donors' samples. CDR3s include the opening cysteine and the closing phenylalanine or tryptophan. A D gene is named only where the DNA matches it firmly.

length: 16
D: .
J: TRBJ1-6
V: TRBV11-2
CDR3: CASRLRASSYNSPLHF

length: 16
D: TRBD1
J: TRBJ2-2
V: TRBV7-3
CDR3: CASSTPGQGANGELFF

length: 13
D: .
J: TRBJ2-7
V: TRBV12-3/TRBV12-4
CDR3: CASSLTLRTEQYF

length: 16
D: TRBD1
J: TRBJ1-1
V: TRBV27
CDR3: CASSKRGDRGNTEAFF

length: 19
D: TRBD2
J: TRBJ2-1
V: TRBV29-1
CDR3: CSVAQGTSGYQSSYNEQFF

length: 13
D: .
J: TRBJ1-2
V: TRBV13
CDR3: CASSLGQGYGYTF

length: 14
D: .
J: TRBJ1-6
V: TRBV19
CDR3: CASSSGRHNSPLHF

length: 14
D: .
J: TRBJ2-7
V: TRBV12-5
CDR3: CASVSEGSVYEQYF

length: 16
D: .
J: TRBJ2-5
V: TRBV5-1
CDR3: CASSPTPRTGQETQYF

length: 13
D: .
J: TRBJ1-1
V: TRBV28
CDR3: CASRTPTNTEAFF

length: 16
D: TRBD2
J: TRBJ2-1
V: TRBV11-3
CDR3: CASSRSTSGVYNEQFF

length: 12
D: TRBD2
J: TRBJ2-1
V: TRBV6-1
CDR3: CAGGTSGRAGLF

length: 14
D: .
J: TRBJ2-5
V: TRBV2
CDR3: CASSEVLSDKAQYF

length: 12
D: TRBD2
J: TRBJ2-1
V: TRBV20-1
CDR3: CSARDSGEGEFF

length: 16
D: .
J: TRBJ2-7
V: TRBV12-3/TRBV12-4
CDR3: CASTSAWAGGPNEQYF

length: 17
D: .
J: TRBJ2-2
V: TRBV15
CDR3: CATSRGGLSENTGELFF

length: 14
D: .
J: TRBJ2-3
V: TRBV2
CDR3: CASSGGAREDTQYF

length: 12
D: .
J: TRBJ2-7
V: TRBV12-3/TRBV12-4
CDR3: CASSPDRNEQYF

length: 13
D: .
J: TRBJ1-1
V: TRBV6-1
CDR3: CASSDTGNPRAFF

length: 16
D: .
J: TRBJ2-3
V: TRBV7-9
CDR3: CASSPFWRNSTDTQYF

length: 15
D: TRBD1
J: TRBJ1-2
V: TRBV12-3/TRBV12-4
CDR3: CASSRRRDRSYGYTF

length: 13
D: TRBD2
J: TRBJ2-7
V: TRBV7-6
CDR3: CASSLASGNEQYF

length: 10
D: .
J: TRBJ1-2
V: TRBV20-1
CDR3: CSAREGGYTF

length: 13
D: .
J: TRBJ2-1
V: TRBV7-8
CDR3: CASSSTGYNEQFF

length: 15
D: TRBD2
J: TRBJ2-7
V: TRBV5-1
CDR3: CASSLWAGGLYEQYF

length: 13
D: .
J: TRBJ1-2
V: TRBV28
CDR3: CASSPGPRYGYTF